This T cell receptor beta chain stems from a study of Graves' ophthalmopathy and Graves' hyperthyroidism. Worth noting for this clonotype: Antigen specificity is unknown.

Overall study results and limits: A majority of expanded thyroid clonotypes exceeding 0.001 frequency were likewise present in blood. A 13-signature model separated ophthalmopathy from stable hyperthyroidism, about 90% sensitivity, about 81% specificity.

The TCR beta CDR3 regions underwent amplification from RNA transcripts. RT-PCR was first run with HTBI primers, then multiplex PCR in a second round. Each CDR3 protein gets one entry after TCRdb re-called the multiplex PCR reads with MiXCR. The sample gives 600,000 to 950,000 distinct CDR3 sequences, 40% of which show up once; 40% to 55% is in the top ten. The CDR3 consists of 12 residues. Per germline, CDR1 KGHDR and CDR2 SFDVKD. V was pared by 7 bases and J by 5 bases, with 9 bases between. This chain links TRBV24-1 with TRBJ2-3; D possibly corresponds to TRBD2 (6 bases). Sequenced: peripheral blood. This receptor was obtained from an adult man with Graves' ophthalmopathy. CDR3 loop: CATRGLEDTQYF. For the CDR3, the DNA is TGTGCCACCAGGGGACTCGAAGATACGCAGTATTTT.